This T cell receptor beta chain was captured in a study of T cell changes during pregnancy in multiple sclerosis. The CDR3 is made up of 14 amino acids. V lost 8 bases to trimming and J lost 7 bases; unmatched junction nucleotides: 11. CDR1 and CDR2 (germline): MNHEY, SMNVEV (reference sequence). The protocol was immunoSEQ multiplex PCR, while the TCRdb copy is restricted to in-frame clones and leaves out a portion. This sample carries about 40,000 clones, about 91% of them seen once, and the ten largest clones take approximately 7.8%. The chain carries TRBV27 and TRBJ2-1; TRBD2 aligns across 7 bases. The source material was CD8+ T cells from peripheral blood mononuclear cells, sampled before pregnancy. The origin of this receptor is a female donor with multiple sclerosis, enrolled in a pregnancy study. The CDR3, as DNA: TGTGCCAGCTCGCGCGGGGCGGGGGTGAATGAGCAGTTCTTC. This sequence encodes CASSRGAGVNEQFF.